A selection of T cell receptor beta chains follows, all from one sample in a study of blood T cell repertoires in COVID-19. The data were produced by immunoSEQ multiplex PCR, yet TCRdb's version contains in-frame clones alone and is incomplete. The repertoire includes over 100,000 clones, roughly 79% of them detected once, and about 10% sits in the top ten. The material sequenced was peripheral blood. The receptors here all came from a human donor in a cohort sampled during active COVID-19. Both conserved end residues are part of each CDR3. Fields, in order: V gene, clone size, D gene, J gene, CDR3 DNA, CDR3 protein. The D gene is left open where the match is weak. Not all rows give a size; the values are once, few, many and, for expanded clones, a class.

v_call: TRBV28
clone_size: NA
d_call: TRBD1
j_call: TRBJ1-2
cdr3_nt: TGTGCCAGCAGTCGGACAGGGGGCGGCTATGGCTACACCTTC
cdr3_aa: CASSRTGGGYGYTF

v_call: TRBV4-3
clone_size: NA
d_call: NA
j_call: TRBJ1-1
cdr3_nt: TGCGCCAGCAGCCAAGCCGGGGGGCCCACTGAAGCTTTCTTT
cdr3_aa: CASSQAGGPTEAFF

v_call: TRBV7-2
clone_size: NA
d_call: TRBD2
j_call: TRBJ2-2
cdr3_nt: TGTGCCAGCAGCTTACGGCGGGGGGCTCCCACCGGGGAGCTGTTTTTT
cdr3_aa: CASSLRRGAPTGELFF

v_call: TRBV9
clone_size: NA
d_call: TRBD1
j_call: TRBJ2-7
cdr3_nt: TGTGCCAGCAGCGCCCAAGAAGGGACAGGGGGTAGCGAGCAGTACTTC
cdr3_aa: CASSAQEGTGGSEQYF

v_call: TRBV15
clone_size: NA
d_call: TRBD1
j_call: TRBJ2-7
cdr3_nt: TGTGCCACCAGCAGAGGACAGGGGCAGGGAGGCTACGAGCAGTACTTC
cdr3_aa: CATSRGQGQGGYEQYF

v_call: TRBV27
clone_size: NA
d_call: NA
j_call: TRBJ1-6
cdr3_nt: TGTGCCAGCAGACGTGATACAGGTTTGTCGGATTCACCCCTCCACTTT
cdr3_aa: CASRRDTGLSDSPLHF

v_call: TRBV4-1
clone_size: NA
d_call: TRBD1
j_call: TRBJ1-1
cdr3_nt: TGCGCCAGCAGCCAGACCCACGGGACAGGGCCCGGCACTGAAGCTTTCTTT
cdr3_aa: CASSQTHGTGPGTEAFF

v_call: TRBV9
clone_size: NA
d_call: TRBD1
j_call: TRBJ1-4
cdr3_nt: TGTGCCAGCAGCGTTATGGCAGGGGGAGTGAGTGAAAAACTGTTTTTT
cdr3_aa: CASSVMAGGVSEKLFF

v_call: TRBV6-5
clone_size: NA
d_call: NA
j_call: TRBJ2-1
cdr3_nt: TGTGCCAGCAGTCTCTTGAATGAGCAGTTCTTC
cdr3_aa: CASSLLNEQFF

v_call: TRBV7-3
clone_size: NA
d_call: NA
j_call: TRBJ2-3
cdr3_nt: TGTGCCAGCAGCAGACTAGGGACGACAGATACGCAGTATTTT
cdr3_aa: CASSRLGTTDTQYF

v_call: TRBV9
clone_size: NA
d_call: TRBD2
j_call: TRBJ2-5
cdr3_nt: TGTGCCAGCAGCGTAGGGCCGGGGAGGGGAGAGACCCAGTACTTC
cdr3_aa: CASSVGPGRGETQYF

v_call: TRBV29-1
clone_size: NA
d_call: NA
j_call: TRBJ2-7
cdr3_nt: TGCAGCGTTGTCGCGGCTAGCGCCAGCGAGCAGTACTTC
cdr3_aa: CSVVAASASEQYF

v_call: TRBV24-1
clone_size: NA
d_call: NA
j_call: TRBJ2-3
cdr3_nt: TGTGCCACCAGGAGAGCGGCTAGCACAGATACGCAGTATTTT
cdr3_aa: CATRRAASTDTQYF

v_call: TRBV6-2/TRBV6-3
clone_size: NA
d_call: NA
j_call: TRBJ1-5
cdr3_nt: TGTGCCAGCAGTTACGGGACTCACCTAAGAAGTCAGCCCCAGCATTTT
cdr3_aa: CASSYGTHLRSQPQHF

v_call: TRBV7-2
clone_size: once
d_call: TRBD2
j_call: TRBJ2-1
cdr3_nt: TGTGCCAGCAGCAAAGGGACTAGCGGGAGGCTCGACAATGAGCAGTTCTTC
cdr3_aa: CASSKGTSGRLDNEQFF

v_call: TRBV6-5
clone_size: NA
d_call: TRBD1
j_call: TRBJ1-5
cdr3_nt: TGTGCCAGCAGACCCGACAGGGGAGGTCAGCCCCAGCATTTT
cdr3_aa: CASRPDRGGQPQHF

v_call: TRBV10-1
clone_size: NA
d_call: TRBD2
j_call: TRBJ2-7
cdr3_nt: TGCGCCAGCAGTGTATCCGGGGAGGGCGAGTACGAGCAGTACTTC
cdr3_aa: CASSVSGEGEYEQYF

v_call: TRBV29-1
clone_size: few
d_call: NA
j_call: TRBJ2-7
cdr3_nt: TGCAGCGTTGCCGTGAACAGCCCTTCGTACGAGCAGTACTTC
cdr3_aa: CSVAVNSPSYEQYF

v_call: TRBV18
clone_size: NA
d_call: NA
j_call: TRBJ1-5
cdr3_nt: TGTGCCAGCTCACTTACTGGGGGCCGCAATCAGCCCCAGCATTTT
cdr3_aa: CASSLTGGRNQPQHF

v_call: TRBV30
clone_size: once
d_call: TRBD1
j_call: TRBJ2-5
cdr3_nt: TGTGCCTGGAGAAAGACAGGGACGGAGGAGACCCAGTACTTC
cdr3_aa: CAWRKTGTEETQYF

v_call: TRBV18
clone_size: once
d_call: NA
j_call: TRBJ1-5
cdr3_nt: TGTGCCAGCTCGATCATGGGTAGGGGAAATAGCAATCAGCCCCAGCATTTT
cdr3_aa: CASSIMGRGNSNQPQHF

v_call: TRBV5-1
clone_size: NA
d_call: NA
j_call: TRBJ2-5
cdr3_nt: TGCGCCAGCAGGCAGGCGCTCCAAGAGACCCAGTACTTC
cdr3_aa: CASRQALQETQYF

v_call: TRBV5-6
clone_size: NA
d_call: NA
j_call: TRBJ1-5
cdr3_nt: TGTGCCAGCAGCTTGTTTCGGGGGGTTGGGCCCCAGCATTTT
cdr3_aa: CASSLFRGVGPQHF

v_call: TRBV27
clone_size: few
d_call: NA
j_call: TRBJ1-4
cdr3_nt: TGTGCCAGCAGTCTAGACGGGGGAACAGAAAAACTGTTTTTT
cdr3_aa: CASSLDGGTEKLFF

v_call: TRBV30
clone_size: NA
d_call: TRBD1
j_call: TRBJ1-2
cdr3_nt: TGTGCCTGGAGGGGGGCACAGGGGATAGGTGGCTACACCTTC
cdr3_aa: CAWRGAQGIGGYTF

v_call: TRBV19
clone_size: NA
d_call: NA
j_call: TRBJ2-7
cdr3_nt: TGTGCCAGTAGAACAGGGTCCTACGAGCAGTACTTC
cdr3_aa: CASRTGSYEQYF

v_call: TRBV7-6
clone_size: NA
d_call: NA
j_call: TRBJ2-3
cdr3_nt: TGTGCCAGCAGCGCTCCAGGGTTTGTCCTTGAGAGTACGCAGTATTTT
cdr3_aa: CASSAPGFVLESTQYF

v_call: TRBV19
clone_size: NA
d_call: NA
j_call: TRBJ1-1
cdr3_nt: TGTGCCAGTAGGGCCTTTTCCCAGGGTACAACTGAAGCTTTCTTT
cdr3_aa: CASRAFSQGTTEAFF

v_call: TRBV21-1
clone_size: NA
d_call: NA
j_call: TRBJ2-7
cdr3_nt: TGTGCCAGGGACAGGGTGAGAGCCGAGCAGTACTTC
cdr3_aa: CARDRVRAEQYF

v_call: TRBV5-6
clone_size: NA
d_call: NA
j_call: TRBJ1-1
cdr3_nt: TGTGCCAGCAGCTTATTGGTCGGGGGTTGGGGTGAAGCTTTCTTT
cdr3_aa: CASSLLVGGWGEAFF

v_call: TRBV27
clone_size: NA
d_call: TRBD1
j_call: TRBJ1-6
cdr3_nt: TGTGCCAGCAGTTTATCGAGGGGACAGGTCACACCCCTCCACTTT
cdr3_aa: CASSLSRGQVTPLHF

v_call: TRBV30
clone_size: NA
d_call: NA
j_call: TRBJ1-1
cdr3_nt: TGTGCCTGGAGTGTATTTGGGGTCGGGAGGACTGAAGCTTTCTTT
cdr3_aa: CAWSVFGVGRTEAFF

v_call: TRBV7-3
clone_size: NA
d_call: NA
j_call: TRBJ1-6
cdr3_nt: TGTGCCAGCAGCCGTACGGGGGGAAAAAATTCACCCCTCCACTTT
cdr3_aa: CASSRTGGKNSPLHF

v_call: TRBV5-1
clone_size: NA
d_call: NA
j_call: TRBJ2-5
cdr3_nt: TGCGCCAGCAGCTTTGCAGGGTCCCAAGAGACCCAGTACTTC
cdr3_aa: CASSFAGSQETQYF

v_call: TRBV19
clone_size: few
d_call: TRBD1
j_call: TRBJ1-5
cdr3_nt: TGTGCCAGTAGTATAGGTAATACAGGGGGCAGGGGTCAGCCCCAGCATTTT
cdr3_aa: CASSIGNTGGRGQPQHF

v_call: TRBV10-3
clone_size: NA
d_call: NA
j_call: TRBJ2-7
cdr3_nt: TGTGCCATCAGTGGAGACGGGTACGAGCAGTACTTC
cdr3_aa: CAISGDGYEQYF

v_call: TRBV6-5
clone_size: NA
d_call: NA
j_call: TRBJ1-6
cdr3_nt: TGTGCCAGCAGTTACACGAGCTATTCACCCCTCCACTTT
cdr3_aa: CASSYTSYSPLHF

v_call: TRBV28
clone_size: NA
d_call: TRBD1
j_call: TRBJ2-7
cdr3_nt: TGTGCCAGCAGGGCGGGACAGGGAGTCCCTTACGAGCAGTACTTC
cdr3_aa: CASRAGQGVPYEQYF

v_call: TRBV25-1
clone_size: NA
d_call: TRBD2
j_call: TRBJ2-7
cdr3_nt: TGTGCCAGCAGTGAATTATCTAGCGGGGGGGCGAGGGAGCAGTACTTC
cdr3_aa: CASSELSSGGAREQYF

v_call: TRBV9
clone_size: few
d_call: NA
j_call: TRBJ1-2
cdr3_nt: TGTGCCAGCAGTCTGAGGGGGGGTAGCTTGAACTATGGCTACACCTTC
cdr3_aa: CASSLRGGSLNYGYTF

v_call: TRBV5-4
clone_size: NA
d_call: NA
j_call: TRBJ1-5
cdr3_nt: TGTGCCAGCAGCTTGAAGGGACTCGACCAGCCCCAGCATTTT
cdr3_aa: CASSLKGLDQPQHF

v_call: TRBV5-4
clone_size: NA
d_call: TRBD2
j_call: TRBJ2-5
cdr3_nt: TGTGCCGCAGGCGGGACTAGCGGGGACCAAGAGACCCAGTACTTC
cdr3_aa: CAAGGTSGDQETQYF

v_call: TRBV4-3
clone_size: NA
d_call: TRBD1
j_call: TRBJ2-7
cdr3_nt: TGCGCCAGCAGCCAAGAGTCGCGCGGGACAGGGATGTACGAGCAGTACTTC
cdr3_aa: CASSQESRGTGMYEQYF

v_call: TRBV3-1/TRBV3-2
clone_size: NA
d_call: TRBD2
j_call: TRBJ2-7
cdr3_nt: TGTGCCAGCAGCGATCCTAGCGGGGGGGCGGAAGAGCAGTACTTC
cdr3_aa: CASSDPSGGAEEQYF

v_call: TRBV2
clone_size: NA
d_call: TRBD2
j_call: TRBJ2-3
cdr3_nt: TGTGCCAGCAGCTTAGCGGGAGTGGATACGCAGTATTTT
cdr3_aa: CASSLAGVDTQYF

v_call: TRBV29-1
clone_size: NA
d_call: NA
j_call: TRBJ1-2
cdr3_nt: TGCAGCGTGTACCGCAACAGGGAGGGGTATGGCTACACCTTC
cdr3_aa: CSVYRNREGYGYTF

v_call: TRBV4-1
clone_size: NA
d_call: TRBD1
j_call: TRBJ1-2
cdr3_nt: TGCGCCAGCAGCCCCATACTATCTGGACAGGGATTAACGGGCTACACCTTC
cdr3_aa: CASSPILSGQGLTGYTF

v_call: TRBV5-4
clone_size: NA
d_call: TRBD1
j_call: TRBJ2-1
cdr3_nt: TGTGCCAGCAGCTTCACTAGGGGGCTGGTCCACAATGAGCAGTTCTTC
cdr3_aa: CASSFTRGLVHNEQFF

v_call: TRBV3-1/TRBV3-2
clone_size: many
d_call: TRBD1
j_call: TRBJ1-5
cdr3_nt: TGTGCCAGCAGCCCCGACAGGGGGAATCAGCCCCAGCATTTT
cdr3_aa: CASSPDRGNQPQHF

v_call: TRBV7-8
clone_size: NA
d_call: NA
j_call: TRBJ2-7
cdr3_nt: TGTGCCAGCAGCTTAAAGGTCGACTCTTACTACGAGCAGTACTTC
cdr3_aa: CASSLKVDSYYEQYF

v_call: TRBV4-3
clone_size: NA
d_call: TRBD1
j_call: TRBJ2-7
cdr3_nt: TGCGCCAGCTCCCCGGGACAGGACTACGAGCAGTACTTC
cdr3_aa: CASSPGQDYEQYF

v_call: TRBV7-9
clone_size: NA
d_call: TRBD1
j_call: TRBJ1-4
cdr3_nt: TGTGCCAGCAGCGAGGGGACAGGCCTAAATGAAAAACTGTTTTTT
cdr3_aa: CASSEGTGLNEKLFF

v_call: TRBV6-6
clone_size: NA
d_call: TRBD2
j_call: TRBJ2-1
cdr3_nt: TGTGCCAGCAGGGACCCGGGACTAGCGGGAGGGTTGTTCTTC
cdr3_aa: CASRDPGLAGGLFF

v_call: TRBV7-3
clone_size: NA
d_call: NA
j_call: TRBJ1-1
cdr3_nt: TGTGCCAGCAGCTTTCTTGGCGACAGTGAAGCTTTCTTT
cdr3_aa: CASSFLGDSEAFF

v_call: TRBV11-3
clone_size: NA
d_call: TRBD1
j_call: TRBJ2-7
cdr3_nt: TGTGCCAGCAGCTTAACAGGGGTGGCCTACAGCGAGCAGTACTTC
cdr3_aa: CASSLTGVAYSEQYF

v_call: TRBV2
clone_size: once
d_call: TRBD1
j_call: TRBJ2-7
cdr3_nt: TGTGCCAGCACCCCTAGCCGGACAGGGTTCGAGCAGTACTTC
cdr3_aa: CASTPSRTGFEQYF

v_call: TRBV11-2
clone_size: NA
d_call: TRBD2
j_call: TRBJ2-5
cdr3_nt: TGTGCCAGCAGCTTCCTAGCGGGAGAGACCCAGTACTTC
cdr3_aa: CASSFLAGETQYF

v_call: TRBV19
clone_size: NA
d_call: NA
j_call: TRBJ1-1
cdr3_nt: TGTGCCAGTAGTATAAAGGACAGCAAGAACGTAAACACTGAAGCTTTCTTT
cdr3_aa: CASSIKDSKNVNTEAFF

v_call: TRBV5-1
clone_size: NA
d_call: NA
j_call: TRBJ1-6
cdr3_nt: TGCGCCAGCGCGGACAGTCCCAATTCACCCCTCCACTTT
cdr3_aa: CASADSPNSPLHF

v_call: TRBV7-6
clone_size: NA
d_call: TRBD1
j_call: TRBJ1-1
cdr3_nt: TGTGCCAGCAGCTTAGCTCGGACAGGGGAGAGGAACACTGAAGCTTTCTTT
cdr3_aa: CASSLARTGERNTEAFF